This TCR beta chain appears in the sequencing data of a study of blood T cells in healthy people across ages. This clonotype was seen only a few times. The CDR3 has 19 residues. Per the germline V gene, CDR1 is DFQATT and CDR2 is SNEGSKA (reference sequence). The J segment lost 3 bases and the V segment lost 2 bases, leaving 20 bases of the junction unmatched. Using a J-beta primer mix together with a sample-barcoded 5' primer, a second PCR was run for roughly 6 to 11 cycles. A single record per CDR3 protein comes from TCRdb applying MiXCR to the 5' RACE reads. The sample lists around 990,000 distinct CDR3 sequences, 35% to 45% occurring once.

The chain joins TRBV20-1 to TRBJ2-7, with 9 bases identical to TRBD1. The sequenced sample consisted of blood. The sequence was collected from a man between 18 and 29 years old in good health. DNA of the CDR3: TGCAGTGCTAGATCCTCCGGGACAGGGCCGTTTAGGCCCCTCTACGAGCAGTACTTC. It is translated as CSARSSGTGPFRPLYEQYF.